Below, 8 T cell receptor beta chains from the same sample are listed, as sequenced in a study of blood T cells in healthy people across ages (dated by TCRdb to about 2015). The library was generated by 5' RACE. A second about 7 to 12 cycle PCR used a sample-barcoded 5' primer and a J-beta primer mix. TCRdb trimmed the raw reads at Q25, called clones with MiXCR and kept productive beta chains. Rows with a matching CDR3 protein are joined into one entry that keeps the most common DNA and genes. The sample table lists around 1,800,000 distinct CDR3 sequences, about two fifths of them with a count of one. Together, the top ten hold roughly 23% of the sample. The specimen was blood. The receptors stem from a human donor in good health.

V usage is TRBV28 and J usage is TRBJ2-4; D may correspond to TRBD1 or TRBD2 (5 bases each). V shed 3 bases and J shed 13 bases, with 19 bases lying between them. In germline, CDR1 is MDHEN, CDR2 SYDVKM. The length of the CDR3 is 14 residues. The CDR3 protein is CASSFWGSHNEQYF. As DNA, the CDR3 is TGTGCCAGCAGTTTTTGGGGGTCGCACAATGAGCAGTACTTC.

The CDR3 DNA is TGTGCCAGCTTGCGGACACTAACCTACGAGCAGTACTTC. It codes for CASLRTLTYEQYF. The chain couples TRBV2 to TRBJ2-7; possible D gene TRBD1, 5 bases. Germline CDR1 reads SNHLY; CDR2 reads FYNNEI. This CDR3 has 13 residues. The ends were cut back, 8 bases at V and 2 bases at J, with 13 bases in the middle.

Turning to this clonotype: This may be a read error: a much more frequent sequence differs by one nucleotide. The chain is built from TRBV5-1 and TRBJ2-5, with TRBD1 matching over 7 bases. The CDR3 length is 14 residues. The ends lost 4 bases at V and 4 bases at J; junction bases unmatched: 7. Germline V gene lookup returns CDR1 SGHRS and CDR2 YFSETQ. CDR3 nucleotide sequence: TGCGCCAGCAGCCCTGAGGGGGCCCGAGAGACCCAGTACTTC. Its protein product is CASSPEGARETQYF.

V is TRBV7-9 and J is TRBJ2-1, with 8 nucleotides matching TRBD1. The CDR3 consists of 14 residues. V trimming: 5 bases; J trimming: 7 bases; junction bases outside the gene matches: 7. Germline loops: CDR1 SEHNR, CDR2 FQNEAQ (reference sequence). The CDR3 region has the DNA TGTGCCAGCAGCGGGCAGGGGGCGCGTAATGAGCAGTTCTTC. Amino acids: CASSGQGARNEQFF.

This chain joins TRBV9 and TRBJ2-7; TRBD1 matches 9 bases. The CDR3 loop spans 15 amino acids. CDR1 and CDR2 from the germline V gene are SGDLS and YYNGEE. V lost 4 bases, J lost 4 bases, and 9 bases stayed unmatched. Here the CDR3 reads CASSSGTGLLYEQYF. As DNA, the CDR3 is TGTGCCAGCAGCTCCGGGACAGGGCTATTATACGAGCAGTACTTC.

V and J are TRBV7-7 and TRBJ2-3; D is possibly TRBD2 (5 bases). The CDR3 is made up of 15 amino acids. Germline lookup yields CDR1 SSHAT and CDR2 FNYEAQ (reference sequence). Trimming stripped 3 bases from V and 2 bases from J, with 12 bases between. Here the CDR3 DNA reads TGTGCCAGCAGCTTGGGTCGACTAATCACAGATACGCAGTATTTT. Protein: CASSLGRLITDTQYF.

A few counts support this clonotype. V and J are TRBV2 and TRBJ1-2; 11 bases match TRBD1. The V gene's germline CDR1 is SNHLY and CDR2 FYNNEI. The V gene end was trimmed by 7 bases and the J gene end by 6 bases; junction bases not matched to a gene: 7. The length of the CDR3 is 14 residues. The CDR3 loop reads CASTSGQGVDGYTF. CDR3 in DNA: TGTGCCAGCACTTCGGGACAGGGGGTCGATGGCTACACCTTC. Together with reference TRBV2 and TRBJ1-2, the CDR3 gives the full variable domain: EPEVTQTPSHQVTQMGQEVILRCVPISNHLYFYWYRQILGQKVEFLVSFYNNEISEKSEIFDDQFSVERPDGSNFTLKIRSTKLEDSAMYFCASTSGQGVDGYTFGSGTRLTVV.

The CDR3 bases are TGTGCCAGCAGCCAAGAGTACATCAGTAGTCAGCCCCAGCATTTT. Residues: CASSQEYISSQPQHF. The chain carries TRBV3-1 and TRBJ1-5; D gene ambiguous. Germline CDR1 reads LGHDT; CDR2 reads YNNKEL (reference sequence). This CDR3 has 15 residues. Trimming shortened V by 0 bases and J by 6 bases, and 12 bases separated the two germline ends.